One and the same sample provided the 10 T cell receptor beta chains below, sequenced in a study of spatial heterogeneity in lung cancer. Regarding the study as a whole: Counts that tracked tumor mutation counts were those of expanded intratumoral alpha and beta TCRs.

This sample's time point: sample taken at primary tumor resection. Antigens of these TCRs are unknown. TCRdb analysed the 5' RACE reads with MiXCR anew, one entry per CDR3 protein. This repertoire shows 9,700 or so distinct CDR3 sequences, under 6.5% found once; its top ten account for roughly a tenth. The sample in question was lung tumor tissue, obtained at surgery. The origin of the receptors is a male donor with early-stage non-small cell lung cancer.

This clonotype has at least ten counts. The rearrangement joins TRBV4-1 to TRBJ1-4, with D possibly being TRBD1 (5 bases). Deletions cut 4 bases from V and 8 bases from J, with 11 bases between. CDR3 size: 13 residues. CDR1 is MGHRA, CDR2 YSYEKL, per germline. Here the CDR3 DNA reads TGCGCCAGCAGCCTAGAGGGGTCAGAAAAACTGTTTTTT. Protein: CASSLEGSEKLFF.

This clonotype occurred many times. The rearrangement links TRBV11-2 to TRBJ2-1; 8 bases agree with TRBD2. J lost 5 bases, V lost 7 bases, and 7 bases had no gene match. The CDR3 is 14 residues long. CDR1 and CDR2 (germline): SGHAT, FQNNGV. The CDR3 loop reads CASTPGGVHNEQFF. In DNA form, the CDR3 reads TGTGCCAGCACCCCCGGGGGGGTCCACAATGAGCAGTTCTTC.

The chain couples TRBV28 to TRBJ2-3, with D tentatively TRBD1 or TRBD2 (5 bases each). Germline V CDR1 and CDR2: MDHEN, SYDVKM. V gave up 5 bases and J gave up 3 bases, with 15 bases separating them. This CDR3 spans 15 amino acids. CDR3 sequence reads: CASSPWVGGTDTQYF. CDR3 coding DNA: TGTGCCAGCAGTCCATGGGTTGGGGGTACAGATACGCAGTATTTT.

In its sample, this clonotype is medium-sized (0.01 to 0.1%). The V call is TRBV6-5, the J call TRBJ1-2, with 9 bases matching TRBD1. Germline V gene lookup returns CDR1 MNHEY and CDR2 SVGAGI. J was trimmed by 5 bases and V by 5 bases; bases with no gene match: 3. This CDR3 spans 13 amino acids. The CDR3 region is CASSPTGGYGYTF. The CDR3 DNA follows: TGTGCCAGCAGTCCGACAGGGGGGTATGGCTACACCTTC.

In its sample, this clonotype is medium-sized. The CDR3 sequence: CASSWMTASYNSPLHF. The CDR3 region has the DNA TGTGCCAGCAGTTGGATGACAGCTTCCTATAATTCACCCCTCCACTTT. The chain is built from TRBV27 and TRBJ1-6, with a possible D match to TRBD1 (5 bases). Trimming removed 4 bases from V and 1 base from J, with 11 bases in between. The CDR3 extends over 16 amino acids. Germline V lookup: CDR1 MNHEY, CDR2 SMNVEV (reference sequence).

By sample share, this clonotype is medium-sized. The V gene is TRBV7-8, the J gene TRBJ2-2; D uncertain. The CDR3 contains 14 residues. The V end lost 5 bases, the J end lost 4 bases, and 11 bases lay between the germline ends. The germline V gene has CDR1 SGHVS and CDR2 FQNEAQ. The CDR3 nucleotides read TGTGCCAGCAGCCCCGGTATGGTCACCGGGGAGCTGTTTTTT. Translating it yields CASSPGMVTGELFF.

This clonotype was found many times. The rearrangement uses TRBV25-1 and TRBJ1-2; D unresolved. V was pared by 5 bases and J by 4 bases, with 8 bases between. Germline V gene sequence: CDR1 MGHDK, CDR2 SYGVNS. The CDR3 length is 12 residues. The CDR3 region has the DNA TGTGCCAGCAGTAGTCAGTCCTATGGCTACACCTTC. Translation gives CASSSQSYGYTF.

This clonotype has only one observation. This chain uses TRBV29-1 with TRBJ2-1; D might be TRBD1 or TRBD2, each matching 5 bases. Germline CDR1 is SQVTM and CDR2 is ANQGSEA. Trimming pared 6 bases from V and 5 bases from J, leaving 17 bases between. The CDR3 is made up of 14 amino acids. The CDR3 nucleotides are TGCAGCGTCAACTTCGGGACGGATCACAATGAGCAGTTCTTC. This sequence encodes CSVNFGTDHNEQFF.

This clonotype has a count of ten or more. The J gene is TRBJ1-5, the V gene TRBV20-1, with 10 bases aligning to TRBD1. Germline CDR1 is DFQATT and CDR2 is SNEGSKA (reference sequence). J gave up 7 bases and V 2 bases, and 5 bases lay outside the gene matches. This CDR3 is built from 14 residues. The CDR3 reads CSARTGTGDQPQHF. CDR3 nucleotide sequence: TGCAGTGCTAGAACCGGGACAGGGGACCAGCCCCAGCATTTT.

There are many counts of this clonotype. The chain recombines TRBV6-1 with TRBJ2-7, with TRBD1 matching 10 bases. Germline assignment: CDR1 MNHNS and CDR2 SASEGT. V dropped 6 bases and J dropped 6; count of bases not matched to a gene: 8. This CDR3 spans 14 amino acids. The CDR3 protein is CASSRTGGKGEQYV. The CDR3 bases are TGTGCCAGCAGCCGGACAGGGGGTAAGGGCGAGCAGTACGTC.